These T cell receptor beta chains were read from a single sample in a study of beta chain features in type 1 diabetes. Clones were sequenced by immunoSEQ multiplex PCR, and TCRdb holds only the in-frame ones, with some missing. This sample has hundreds of thousands of clones, with 30% found just once. The specimen sequenced was naive CD4+ T cells from blood. The receptors were sampled from a man aged 18 to 30 in good health. Both conserved end residues are trimmed from each CDR3. D genes are given only for firm matches.

TRBD1 | TRBV30 | AWSTRQGAGSGYT
TRBD2 | TRBV5-1 | ASSSIAGGTDTQY
NA | TRBV29-1 | SVEHSGDTQY
NA | TRBV2 | ASRGSGSYNEQF
NA | TRBV18 | ASSPDGEQY
NA | TRBV4-2 | ASSQGPALHTGELF
TRBD1 | TRBV10-3 | AIRGTVTDTQY
NA | TRBV28 | ASSPRWAKNIQY
NA | TRBV7-8 | ASRGLGNDEQY
NA | TRBV29-1 | SVVEGKTEKLF
NA | TRBV4-1 | ASSQELAREQF
TRBD1 | TRBV30 | AWSEGQGDYGYT
NA | TRBV28 | ASSPSDRNTEAF
NA | TRBV1 | TSSQDKQGCYGYT
NA | TRBV20-1 | SASQGYEQY
NA | TRBV29-1 | SVVEPGYYGYT
NA | TRBV29-1 | SVLGASGANVLT
TRBD2 | TRBV5-1 | ASSLQTSGEETQY
NA | TRBV14 | ASSPLGGTDTQY
TRBD1 | TRBV30 | AWTPDRGASYEQY
NA | TRBV28 | GSGSSYNEQF
NA | TRBV30 | AWTGQLTDTQY
TRBD1 | TRBV2 | ASSQGDNYGYT
NA | TRBV6-1 | ASFDTNTGELF
TRBD1 | TRBV5-4 | ASSGRDRVNNEQF
NA | TRBV2 | ASSYVGDGYT
TRBD1 | TRBV5-1 | ASSMTGSTEAF
NA | TRBV23-1 | ASSRDTKGGHAYT
TRBD2 | TRBV15 | ATSRGLAGGRYEQY
TRBD1 | TRBV29-1 | SVGGTAEAFGQF
NA | TRBV30 | AWSPGAHEQY
NA | TRBV28 | ASRVLAGYEQF
NA | TRBV9 | ASSLGTPGNTIY
TRBD1 | TRBV6-6 | ASRETGGSYGYT
NA | TRBV29-1 | SPEGSSYNEQF
NA | TRBV30 | AWSQGQEIPL
NA | TRBV10-3 | AISASGGEQY
NA | TRBV25-1 | ASSESGSADTQY
TRBD1 | TRBV7-9 | ASSRTGTGNYGYT
NA | TRBV25-1 | ASSESGARAHEQY
NA | TRBV20-1 | SGVEGYEQF
TRBD2 | TRBV7-2 | ASSSTSGSSYEQY
NA | TRBV9 | ASSVRSTDTQY
TRBD1 | TRBV14 | ASSQRDRGNYGYT
NA | TRBV6-1 | ASTVGSTDTQY
TRBD2 | TRBV6-1 | ASSVRSPGGLETQY
NA | TRBV5-1 | ASSFDNSYEQY
NA | TRBV30 | AWSAEYVSEAF
NA | TRBV18 | ASSPPLAAGGETQY
NA | TRBV14 | ASSQGLGSAGYEQY
TRBD1 | TRBV15 | ATSRRDSLSGANVLT
TRBD2 | TRBV7-9 | ASKGLADLPKAQY
TRBD2 | TRBV19 | ASNPGLAGNNEQF
TRBD2 | TRBV29-1 | SPGTSGNEQF
NA | TRBV30 | AWSKAGLSNQPQH